This T cell receptor beta chain was identified in a study of blood T cells in healthy people across ages. General study results and limits: Calculation of diversity from one million T cells yielded estimates considered to be underestimates.

A note on this clonotype: Antigen: not known.

V shed 5 bases and J shed 8 bases, with 10 bases lying between them. The CDR3 loop spans 12 amino acids. Germline V gives CDR1 MGHDK, CDR2 SYGVNS. A second PCR, run for about 7 to 11 cycles, used a sample-barcoded 5' primer plus a J-beta primer mix. Each CDR3 protein is one row after TCRdb ran MiXCR on the 5' RACE reads. Counted here are about 780,000 distinct CDR3 sequences, around 45% occurring once; the ten biggest clones make up around 18%. Isolation recovered at least 7 million PBMCs from every sample. The sample was blood. The chain carries TRBV25-1 and TRBJ2-1; D unresolved. The source of this sequence is a man older than 75 in good health. CDR3 DNA: TGTGCCAGCAGTCCCGGAGTGGATGAGCAGTTCTTC. This encodes CASSPGVDEQFF.